These T cell receptor beta chains were read from a single sample in a study of T cell changes during pregnancy in multiple sclerosis. The table came from immunoSEQ multiplex PCR; TCRdb's copy has only in-frame clones and leaves some out. Of fewer than 85,000 clones in the sample, over 85% are singletons; the top ten hold around 2%. This specimen was peripheral blood, taken in the second trimester of pregnancy. These receptors all come from a female donor with multiple sclerosis, enrolled in a pregnancy study. The CDR3 runs from the conserved cysteine through the conserved F or W. Each record gives: V gene, J gene, D gene, CDR3 protein. A D gene is named only where the DNA matches it firmly.

TRBV27	TRBJ2-1	TRBD2	CASSLSDGRFYNEQFF
TRBV27	TRBJ2-7	TRBD1	CASTSGQGVYEQYF
TRBV7-2	TRBJ2-1	TRBD2	CASSPRLAGQGNEQFF
TRBV14	TRBJ1-2	-	CASSQVDSAIYGYTF
TRBV6-1	TRBJ2-7	TRBD1	CASSPRTGTYEQYF
TRBV5-6	TRBJ1-1	-	CASSPGGGTEAFF
TRBV11-3	TRBJ1-1	-	CASSLVRSRRNTEAFF
TRBV6-1	TRBJ1-2	-	CASSEGGGTYGYTF
TRBV16	TRBJ1-5	-	CASSQSGTGSGQPQHF
TRBV6-4	TRBJ2-3	TRBD2	CASSDDPGGQGTDTQYF
TRBV5-1	TRBJ2-2	-	CASSPGIGRAGELFF
TRBV7-9	TRBJ2-2	-	CARYEQASAGELFF